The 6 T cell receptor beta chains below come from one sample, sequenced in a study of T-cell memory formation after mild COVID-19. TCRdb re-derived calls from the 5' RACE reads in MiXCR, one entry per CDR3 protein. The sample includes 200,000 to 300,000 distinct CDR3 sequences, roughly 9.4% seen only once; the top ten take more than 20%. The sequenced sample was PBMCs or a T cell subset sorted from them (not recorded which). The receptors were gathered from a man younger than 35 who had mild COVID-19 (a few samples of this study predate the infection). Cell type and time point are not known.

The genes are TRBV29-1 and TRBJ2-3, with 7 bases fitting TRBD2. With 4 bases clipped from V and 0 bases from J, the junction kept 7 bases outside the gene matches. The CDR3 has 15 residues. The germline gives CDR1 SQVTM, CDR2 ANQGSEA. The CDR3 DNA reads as TGCAGCGTTGGCCAGCGGGGACTTAGCACAGATACGCAGTATTTT. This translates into CSVGQRGLSTDTQYF.

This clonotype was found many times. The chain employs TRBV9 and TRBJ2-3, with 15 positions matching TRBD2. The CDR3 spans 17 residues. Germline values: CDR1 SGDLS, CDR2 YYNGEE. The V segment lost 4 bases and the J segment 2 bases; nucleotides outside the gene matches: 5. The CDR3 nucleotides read TGTGCCAGCAGCCCCGGGACTAGCGGGGGGCCCACAGATACGCAGTATTTT. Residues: CASSPGTSGGPTDTQYF.

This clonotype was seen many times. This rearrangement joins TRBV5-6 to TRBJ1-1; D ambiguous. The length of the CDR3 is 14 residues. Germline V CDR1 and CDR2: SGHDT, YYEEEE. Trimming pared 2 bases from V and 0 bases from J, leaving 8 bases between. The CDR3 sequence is CASSFTLMNTEAFF. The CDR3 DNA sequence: TGTGCCAGCAGCTTCACACTGATGAACACTGAAGCTTTCTTT.

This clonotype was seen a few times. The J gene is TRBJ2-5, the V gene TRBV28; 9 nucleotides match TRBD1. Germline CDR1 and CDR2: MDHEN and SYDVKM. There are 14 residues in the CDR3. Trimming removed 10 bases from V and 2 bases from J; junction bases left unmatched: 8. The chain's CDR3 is CATLDRGGQETQYF. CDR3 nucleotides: TGTGCCACCCTGGACAGGGGAGGGCAAGAGACCCAGTACTTC. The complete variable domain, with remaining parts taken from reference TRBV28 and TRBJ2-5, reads DVKVTQSSRYLVKRTGEKVFLECVQDMDHENMFWYRQDPGLGLRLIYFSYDVKMKEKGDIPEGYSVSREKKERFSLILESASTNQTSMYLCATLDRGGQETQYFGPGTRLLVL.

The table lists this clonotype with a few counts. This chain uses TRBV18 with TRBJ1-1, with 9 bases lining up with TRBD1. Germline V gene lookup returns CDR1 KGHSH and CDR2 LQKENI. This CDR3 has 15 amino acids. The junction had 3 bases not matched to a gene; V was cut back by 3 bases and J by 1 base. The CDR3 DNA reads TGTGCCAGCTCACCGCAACAGGGGGCGAACACTGAAGCTTTCTTT. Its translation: CASSPQQGANTEAFF. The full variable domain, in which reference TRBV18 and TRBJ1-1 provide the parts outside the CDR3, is NAGVMQNPRHLVRRRGQEARLRCSPMKGHSHVYWYRQLPEEGLKFMVYLQKENIIDESGMPKERFSAEFPKEGPSILRIQQVVRGDSAAYFCASSPQQGANTEAFFGQGTRLTVV.

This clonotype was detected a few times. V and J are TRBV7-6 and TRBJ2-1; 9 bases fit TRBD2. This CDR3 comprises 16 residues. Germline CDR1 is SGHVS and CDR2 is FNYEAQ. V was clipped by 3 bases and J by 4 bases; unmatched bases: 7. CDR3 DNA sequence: TGTGCCAGCAGCTTGGCGCCTAGCGGGGTATACAATGAGCAGTTCTTC. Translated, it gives CASSLAPSGVYNEQFF.